The 31 T cell receptor beta chains listed next were all sequenced from one sample in a study of cytomegalovirus exposure and HLA in healthy donors. The protocol was immunoSEQ multiplex PCR, while the TCRdb copy is restricted to in-frame clones and leaves out a portion. The sample lists 68,000 or so clones; around 97% were seen once. Sequencing was performed on PBMCs. The receptors here all came from a man aged 18 to 29 in good health and CMV-seronegative.

This chain links TRBV19 with TRBJ1-4, with D possibly being TRBD1 (5 bases). CDR3 size: 14 residues. Trimming cost V 6 bases and J 4 bases, with 12 bases left between them. Germline lookup yields CDR1 LNHDA and CDR2 SQIVND (reference sequence). CDR3 protein: CASSRQSRNEKLFF. CDR3 sequence (DNA): TGTGCCAGTAGCCGACAGTCTCGTAATGAAAAACTGTTTTTT.

V is TRBV18 and J is TRBJ2-2; 9 nucleotides match TRBD1. The germline CDR1 and CDR2 sequences are KGHSH and LQKENI. J was trimmed by 5 bases and V by 2 bases; bases with no gene match: 9. The CDR3 sequence is 17 residues long. CDR3 protein: CASSPFAGTGKTGELFF. The CDR3 DNA reads as TGTGCCAGCTCACCATTCGCTGGGACAGGGAAGACCGGGGAGCTGTTTTTT.

V usage is TRBV6-5 and J usage is TRBJ2-7, with D possibly TRBD2 on 5 matching bases. The ends were cut back, 6 bases at V and 5 bases at J, with 20 bases in the middle. The V gene's germline CDR1 is MNHEY and CDR2 SVGAGI. The CDR3 extends over 15 amino acids. The CDR3 nucleotides are TGTGCCAGCAGGCCAAATTCGGGTGTGGGAGACGAGCAGTACTTC. It is translated as CASRPNSGVGDEQYF.

The chain is built from TRBV9 and TRBJ2-3; TRBD2 might be the D (6 bases). With 0 bases removed from V and 4 bases from J, the gap between germline ends came to 15 bases. Germline V gene data show CDR1 as SGDLS and CDR2 as YYNGEE. The CDR3 is 16 residues long. CDR3 sequence (DNA): TGTGCCAGCAGCGTAGTCCCTGGGACTCTTTCAGATACGCAGTATTTT. It is translated as CASSVVPGTLSDTQYF.

This sequence joins TRBV6-6 and TRBJ2-7; perhaps TRBD1 as D (6 bases). The CDR3 covers 15 residues. The ends were cut back, 5 bases at V and 0 bases at J, with 14 bases in the middle. Germline assignment: CDR1 MNHNY and CDR2 SVGAGI (reference sequence). CDR3 loop: CASSATGVSSYEQYF. CDR3 in DNA: TGTGCCAGCAGTGCGACAGGAGTCAGCTCCTACGAGCAGTACTTC.

As DNA, the CDR3 is TGTGCCAGCAGCGTAGGACTAGCGAGTGACCACGAGCAGTACTTC. This gives the protein CASSVGLASDHEQYF. This sequence joins TRBV9 and TRBJ2-7, with TRBD2 identical over 8 bases. The CDR3 has 15 amino acids. CDR1 SGDLS and CDR2 YYNGEE come from the germline V gene. Trimming at V came to 0 bases and at J to 5 bases, leaving 7 bases not matched to a gene.

This chain links TRBV13 with TRBJ2-7; 7 nucleotides line up with TRBD1. Germline V lookup: CDR1 PRHDT, CDR2 FYEKMQ (reference sequence). V trimming: 5 bases; J trimming: 3 bases; junction bases outside the gene matches: 10. The CDR3 is made up of 15 amino acids. The CDR3 coding sequence is TGTGCCAGCAGCCCTCGACAGGGAATCGGCTACGAGCAGTACTTC. Translation gives CASSPRQGIGYEQYF. Looking up the rest from reference TRBV13 and TRBJ2-7 gives the full variable domain: AAGVIQSPRHLIKEKRETATLKCYPIPRHDTVYWYQQGPGQDPQFLISFYEKMQSDKGSIPDRFSAQQFSDYHSELNMSSLELGDSALYFCASSPRQGIGYEQYFGPGTRLTVT.

This sequence joins TRBV27 and TRBJ2-7; tentative D call: TRBD1 (5 bases). V was shortened by 3 bases and J by 1 base, with 10 bases between the two germline ends. The CDR3 extends over 14 amino acids. CDR1 MNHEY and CDR2 SMNVEV come from the germline V gene (reference sequence). The CDR3 DNA is TGTGCCAGCAGTTTCGATAGGGGATCCTACGAGCAGTACTTC. As protein: CASSFDRGSYEQYF.

The V call is TRBV11-2, the J call TRBJ2-1, with TRBD2 matching 8 bases. V trimming: 5 bases; J trimming: 9 bases; junction bases outside the gene matches: 15. Germline values: CDR1 SGHAT, CDR2 FQNNGV. The CDR3 has 16 residues. The CDR3 coding sequence is TGTGCCAGCAGCCCTCAAGCGGGAGAGCTTTACGCTGAGCAGTTCTTC. Translation: CASSPQAGELYAEQFF.

This chain connects TRBV27 to TRBJ1-2; D might be TRBD1 (6 bases). This CDR3 has 14 amino acids. V lost 3 bases and J lost 8, with 16 bases in between. Germline lookup yields CDR1 MNHEY and CDR2 SMNVEV (reference sequence). The CDR3 loop is CASSLNREIRGYTF. The CDR3 bases are TGTGCCAGCAGTTTGAACAGGGAGATAAGGGGCTACACCTTC.

The chain recombines TRBV4-2 with TRBJ1-2; D unclear. Germline CDR1 LGHNA, CDR2 YNFKEQ. Trimming stripped 4 bases from V and 4 bases from J, with 16 bases between. There are 15 residues in the CDR3. CDR3 sequence reads: CASSPTHPSSYGYTF. CDR3 DNA: TGTGCCAGCAGCCCCACCCATCCAAGCTCCTATGGCTACACCTTC.

The chain carries TRBV19 and TRBJ1-1; D remains ambiguous. V lost 5 bases and J 4 bases, leaving 17 bases between the germline ends. The germline CDR1 and CDR2 sequences are LNHDA and SQIVND (reference sequence). The CDR3 consists of 15 residues. For the CDR3, the DNA is TGTGCCAGTAGTTTTCAAGACACTCCCCCCACTGAAGCTTTCTTT. Protein sequence: CASSFQDTPPTEAFF.

The rearrangement links TRBV28 to TRBJ1-2; possible D gene TRBD1, 5 bases. Germline-derived CDR1 and CDR2 are MDHEN and SYDVKM. V dropped 6 bases and J dropped 4 bases, with 21 bases sitting between them. The CDR3 runs to 16 residues. In DNA, the CDR3 is TGTGCCAGCAGCCCCTTGACAGATTCAGGAGTCTATGGCTACACCTTC. As protein: CASSPLTDSGVYGYTF.

The chain recombines TRBV5-1 with TRBJ1-1; 9 bases are shared with TRBD1. Germline CDR1 and CDR2: SGHRS and YFSETQ. The CDR3 contains 12 residues. V lost 7 bases to trimming and J lost 6 bases; unmatched junction nucleotides: 4. Here the CDR3 DNA reads TGCGCCAGCTCCTGGACAGGGGCTGAAGCTTTCTTT. Translation: CASSWTGAEAFF.

The chain combines TRBV7-9 with TRBJ2-5, with 10 bases lining up with TRBD2. Germline lookup yields CDR1 SEHNR and CDR2 FQNEAQ (reference sequence). Unmatched junction bases numbered 12, after V lost 5 bases and J lost 3 bases. This CDR3 is built from 17 residues. The CDR3 protein is CASSLPFSAGGEETQYF. For the CDR3, the DNA is TGTGCCAGCAGCCTCCCATTCTCAGCGGGAGGGGAAGAGACCCAGTACTTC.

CDR3 nucleotides: TGTGCCATCAGTGAAGACAGGGTGAACACCGGGGAGCTGTTTTTT. This codes for CAISEDRVNTGELFF. The chain has TRBV10-3 and TRBJ2-2, with 7 nucleotides matching TRBD1. This CDR3 is built from 15 residues. The V segment lost 3 bases and the J segment 1 base; nucleotides outside the gene matches: 2. The germline V gene encodes CDR1 ENHRY and CDR2 SYGVKD.

This sequence joins TRBV28 and TRBJ2-3, with D uncertain. This CDR3 has 13 amino acids. V shed 1 base and J shed 7 bases, with 9 bases lying between them. Germline V gene sequence: CDR1 MDHEN, CDR2 SYDVKM. In DNA, the CDR3 is TGTGCCAGCAGTTTATTCTCTTCTCATACGCAGTATTTT. Protein sequence: CASSLFSSHTQYF.

This chain's CDR3 is CASRVGQGPSYEQYF. In DNA, the CDR3 is TGTGCCAGCAGGGTGGGACAGGGACCCTCCTACGAGCAGTACTTC. The chain employs TRBV6-1 and TRBJ2-7, with TRBD1 matching over 9 bases. This CDR3 spans 15 amino acids. Looked up from germline, CDR1 is MNHNS and CDR2 is SASEGT. V dropped 6 bases and J dropped 0; count of bases not matched to a gene: 6.

J is TRBJ2-3 and V is TRBV14; D is perhaps TRBD1 (6 bases). V was clipped by 3 bases and J by 3 bases, with 7 bases between them. CDR1 and CDR2 (germline): SGHDN, FVKESK. The CDR3 covers 13 residues. CDR3 loop: CASSQQGTDTQYF. CDR3 DNA: TGTGCCAGCAGCCAGCAGGGGACAGATACGCAGTATTTT.

V gene TRBV7-8 combines with J gene TRBJ2-7, with D unresolved. Germline-derived CDR1 and CDR2 are SGHVS and FQNEAQ. V lost 5 bases and J lost 1, with 12 bases in between. The CDR3 totals 14 residues. The CDR3 bases are TGTGCCAGCAGCACGCGTACAGAGTCCTACGAGCAGTACTTC. Translation: CASSTRTESYEQYF.

The chain joins TRBV7-2 to TRBJ1-3; 10 bases are shared with TRBD1. V shed 5 bases, J shed 0 bases, and the junction held 4 bases outside the gene matches. Germline values: CDR1 SGHTA, CDR2 FQGNSA. This CDR3 is built from 16 residues. This CDR3 reads CASSAGQGYSGNTIYF. The CDR3 DNA sequence: TGTGCCAGCAGCGCGGGACAGGGGTACTCTGGAAACACCATATATTTT. Together with reference TRBV7-2 and TRBJ1-3, the CDR3 gives the full variable domain: GAGVSQSPSNKVTEKGKDVELRCDPISGHTALYWYRQSLGQGLEFLIYFQGNSAPDKSGLPSDRFSAERTGGSVSTLTIQRTQQEDSAVYLCASSAGQGYSGNTIYFGEGSWLTVV.

The chain couples TRBV27 to TRBJ2-7; D may be TRBD1 (5 bases). Germline CDR1 and CDR2: MNHEY and SMNVEV (reference sequence). This CDR3 spans 13 amino acids. Trimming pared 9 bases from V and 2 bases from J, leaving 14 bases between. The CDR3 spells CARKTDPPYEQYF. The CDR3 nucleotides read TGTGCCAGAAAGACAGACCCTCCCTACGAGCAGTACTTC.

The chain is built from TRBV4-1 and TRBJ1-2; TRBD1 is a possible D gene (5 bases). This CDR3 comprises 16 residues. Germline CDR1 reads MGHRA; CDR2 reads YSYEKL. V lost 0 bases and J 1 base, leaving 12 bases between the germline ends. As DNA, the CDR3 is TGCGCCAGCAGCCAAGACATGGCAGGGAATAACTATGGCTACACCTTC. Translated, it gives CASSQDMAGNNYGYTF.

The chain is built from TRBV6-5 and TRBJ1-2; TRBD1 is a possible D gene (6 bases). Between the trimmed V and J ends, which lost 2 bases and 4 bases, there was a span of 14 bases. The length of the CDR3 is 15 residues. Germline values: CDR1 MNHEY, CDR2 SVGAGI. The CDR3 bases are TGTGCCAGCAGTTACGGGGGGGCTTCTGGCTATGGCTACACCTTC. Amino acids: CASSYGGASGYGYTF.

The V gene is TRBV5-1, the J gene TRBJ2-7, with a weak D call TRBD1 (6 bases). The germline gives CDR1 SGHRS, CDR2 YFSETQ. The CDR3 is made up of 14 amino acids. The ends were cut back, 2 bases at V and 4 bases at J, with 13 bases in the middle. CDR3 region: CASSFETGDYEQYF. The CDR3 DNA is TGCGCCAGCAGCTTCGAGACAGGAGATTACGAGCAGTACTTC.

The gene calls are TRBV4-1 and TRBJ2-1, with D unclear. The CDR3 consists of 13 residues. The V end was cut by 1 base, the J end by 7 bases, with 8 bases between. Germline V gives CDR1 MGHRA, CDR2 YSYEKL. CDR3 amino acids: CASSQGLVNEQFF. The CDR3 DNA is TGCGCCAGCAGCCAAGGTCTTGTAAATGAGCAGTTCTTC.

This chain connects TRBV19 to TRBJ1-4, with TRBD1 as a possible D gene (5 bases). The CDR3 has 15 residues. The V end lost 3 bases, the J end lost 1 base, and 9 bases lay between the germline ends. Germline V lookup: CDR1 LNHDA, CDR2 SQIVND (reference sequence). As DNA, the CDR3 is TGTGCCAGTAGTATTAGCAGGGTAACTAATGAAAAACTGTTTTTT. Its protein is CASSISRVTNEKLFF.

The chain recombines TRBV30 with TRBJ1-5; possible D gene TRBD1, 6 bases. The V end lost 0 bases, the J end lost 3 bases, and 12 bases lay between the germline ends. CDR3 length: 15 amino acids. Germline-derived CDR1 and CDR2 are GTSNPN and SVGIG (reference sequence). The CDR3 DNA reads TGTGCCTGGAGTGTAAGGCAGGGGCACAATCAGCCCCAGCATTTT. Amino acids: CAWSVRQGHNQPQHF.

This chain connects TRBV7-9 to TRBJ1-1, with 8 bases lining up with TRBD1. Per the germline V gene, CDR1 is SEHNR and CDR2 is FQNEAQ (reference sequence). Trimming took 6 bases from V and 7 from J; bases not matched to a gene: 10. The CDR3 spans 14 residues. The CDR3 reads CASRKGQGFGEAFF. The CDR3 bases are TGTGCCAGCAGGAAAGGACAGGGATTCGGTGAAGCTTTCTTT.

V usage is TRBV27 and J usage is TRBJ2-7; TRBD1 matches at 11 bases. Germline V gene lookup returns CDR1 MNHEY and CDR2 SMNVEV (reference sequence). Germline trimming cut 0 bases from V and 4 bases from J; bases unmatched to any gene: 2. This CDR3 is 15 amino acids long. CDR3 DNA: TGTGCCAGCAGTTTATCGGACAGGGGGCCGTACGAGCAGTACTTC. Protein product: CASSLSDRGPYEQYF.

The chain has TRBV5-1 and TRBJ1-2; no clear D. There are 14 residues in the CDR3. Germline V gives CDR1 SGHRS, CDR2 YFSETQ. Trimming left V 0 bases short and J 4 bases short, with 10 bases between. The CDR3 DNA is TGCGCCAGCAGCTTGGACGGCAGCGGCTATGGCTACACCTTC. This encodes CASSLDGSGYGYTF.